The 32 T cell receptor beta chains presented below share a single source sample, sequenced in a study of T cells in Graves' hyperthyroidism and ophthalmopathy. TCR beta CDR3 regions were amplified from RNA transcripts. Initially, a first-round RT-PCR of the TCR CDR3 employed the HTBI primer set. TCRdb itself ran the multiplex PCR reads through MiXCR, one entry per CDR3 protein. This table holds hundreds of thousands of distinct CDR3 sequences, roughly 40% found once. Input material: blood. The receptors originated from a man younger than 35 with Graves' hyperthyroidism.

The chain employs TRBV25-1 and TRBJ2-5; 14 nucleotides agree with TRBD2. The CDR3 has 17 amino acids. Unmatched junction bases numbered 13, after V lost 8 bases and J lost 5 bases. CDR1 MGHDK and CDR2 SYGVNS come from the germline V gene. The CDR3 coding sequence is TGTGCCAGCTCACCACCCGGGACTAGCGGGAGCGCGGAGACCCAGTACTTC. Translating it yields CASSPPGTSGSAETQYF.

This sequence joins TRBV6-1 and TRBJ2-5; 8 bases are shared with TRBD2. Germline values: CDR1 MNHNS, CDR2 SASEGT. The CDR3 is made up of 13 amino acids. The V gene end was trimmed by 9 bases and the J gene end by 6 bases; junction bases not matched to a gene: 9. The CDR3 loop is CASSRTSSKTQYF. The CDR3 DNA reads as TGTGCCAGTTCCCGGACTAGCTCTAAGACCCAGTACTTC.

This clonotype was counted only a few times. The rearrangement links TRBV19 to TRBJ1-1, with D possibly TRBD1 on 5 matching bases. Trimming removed 6 bases from V and 11 bases from J, with 16 bases in between. The CDR3 runs 12 residues. Germline loops: CDR1 LNHDA, CDR2 SQIVND (reference sequence). The CDR3 protein is CASRIGASPAFF. In DNA, the CDR3 is TGTGCCAGTAGGATCGGGGCCTCACCGGCTTTCTTT.

This chain uses TRBV9 with TRBJ2-7; 11 bases match TRBD1. The CDR3 has 15 amino acids. The V gene's germline CDR1 is SGDLS and CDR2 YYNGEE. Trimming at V came to 4 bases and at J to 7 bases, leaving 10 bases not matched to a gene. CDR3 residues: CASSTRDRGNGEQYF. The CDR3 nucleotides are TGTGCCAGCAGCACCCGGGACAGGGGGAATGGGGAGCAGTACTTC. Variable domain in full (rest from reference TRBV9 and TRBJ2-7): DSGVTQTPKHLITATGQRVTLRCSPRSGDLSVYWYQQSLDQGLQFLIQYYNGEERAKGNILERFSAQQFPDLHSELNLSSLELGDSALYFCASSTRDRGNGEQYFGPGTRLTVT.

This chain uses TRBV2 with TRBJ2-1; D is possibly TRBD1 or TRBD2 (5 bases each). Between the trimmed V and J ends, which lost 4 bases and 9 bases, there was a span of 13 bases. Germline V gene lookup returns CDR1 SNHLY and CDR2 FYNNEI. The CDR3 is 13 amino acids. The CDR3 sequence: CASSAGYGAEQFF. The CDR3 DNA reads TGTGCCAGCAGTGCGGGGTACGGGGCTGAGCAGTTCTTC.

This chain joins TRBV7-9 and TRBJ2-5; 10 bases fit TRBD2. Germline V gene lookup returns CDR1 SEHNR and CDR2 FQNEAQ (reference sequence). Trimming cost V 6 bases and J 5 bases; bases outside gene matches: 12. The CDR3 is 16 residues long. CDR3 sequence: CASSIRRAGGPETQYF. The CDR3 coding sequence is TGTGCCAGCAGTATCCGGCGAGCGGGAGGGCCGGAGACCCAGTACTTC.

The chain has TRBV9 and TRBJ2-2, with 12 bases that match TRBD1. This CDR3 spans 16 amino acids. Germline-derived CDR1 and CDR2 are SGDLS and YYNGEE. The ends lost 4 bases at V and 7 bases at J; junction bases unmatched: 8. The CDR3 protein is CASSHRDRGLDGELFF. DNA of the CDR3: TGTGCCAGCAGCCATCGGGACAGGGGGCTGGACGGGGAGCTGTTTTTT. The whole variable domain, remainder taken from reference TRBV9 and TRBJ2-2, is DSGVTQTPKHLITATGQRVTLRCSPRSGDLSVYWYQQSLDQGLQFLIQYYNGEERAKGNILERFSAQQFPDLHSELNLSSLELGDSALYFCASSHRDRGLDGELFFGEGSRLTVL.

This clonotype was counted only a few times. A junction boundary mismatches the germline segment, possibly from a read error. CDR3 in amino acids: CASSQALTNTEAFF. The CDR3 region has the DNA TGTGCCAGCAGCCAAGCACTGACGAACACTGAAGCTTTCTTT. The V call is TRBV4-1, the J call TRBJ1-1; D not resolved. The CDR3 sequence is 14 residues long. Germline V gives CDR1 MGHRA, CDR2 YSYEKL.

The J gene is TRBJ2-7, the V gene TRBV12-3 or TRBV12-4; perhaps TRBD1 as D (5 bases). Between the trimmed V and J ends, which lost 3 bases and 3 bases, there was a span of 12 bases. The CDR3 totals 14 residues. The CDR3 bases are TGTGCCAGCAGTTTGGTAGAGACAGTCTACGAGCAGTACTTC. It specifies CASSLVETVYEQYF.

This clonotype was detected only a few times. V and J are TRBV4-1 and TRBJ1-2; TRBD1 agrees at 9 bases. Germline CDR1 is MGHRA and CDR2 is YSYEKL. The CDR3 totals 16 residues. V gave up 8 bases and J gave up 3 bases; unmatched junction bases: 13. The CDR3 DNA reads TGCGCCAGCCTTCTAAATGCGGGACAGGGATACTATGGCTACACCTTC. Residues: CASLLNAGQGYYGYTF.

With regard to this clonotype: A much larger clone sits a single nucleotide away, making a read error possible. V and J are TRBV9 and TRBJ1-1; D possibly corresponds to TRBD1 (5 bases). V dropped 1 base and J dropped 4 bases, with 14 bases sitting between them. This CDR3 region has 15 residues. Germline V gene lookup returns CDR1 SGDLS and CDR2 YYNGEE. The CDR3 reads CASSVQGHRSTEAFF. In nucleotides, the CDR3 is TGTGCCAGCAGCGTACAAGGACATAGAAGCACTGAAGCTTTCTTT.

The chain uses TRBV4-2 and TRBJ1-6; TRBD1 aligns across 7 bases. Germline-derived CDR1 and CDR2 are LGHNA and YNFKEQ. The J segment lost 9 bases and the V segment lost 2 bases, leaving 10 bases of the junction unmatched. The CDR3 extends over 16 amino acids. CDR3 sequence reads: CASSQFTQTGPSPLHF. The CDR3 DNA reads TGTGCCAGCAGCCAATTTACCCAGACAGGGCCTTCACCCCTCCACTTT.

This clonotype has at least ten counts. The gene calls are TRBV7-3 and TRBJ1-2; possibly TRBD1 for D (6 bases). The CDR3 totals 14 residues. The germline V gene encodes CDR1 SGHTA and CDR2 FQGTGA. V was trimmed by 2 bases and J by 6 bases, leaving 13 bases between them. The CDR3 DNA reads as TGTGCCAGCAGCTTATACCGGGACACCGATGGCTACACCTTC. This gives the protein CASSLYRDTDGYTF.

This clonotype was observed a few times. This chain uses TRBV7-9 with TRBJ1-4; 12 positions agree with TRBD1. CDR1 SEHNR and CDR2 FQNEAQ come from the germline V gene (reference sequence). Trimming took 3 bases from V and 5 from J; bases not matched to a gene: 7. The CDR3 is 17 amino acids. The CDR3 loop reads CASSLGGTGGPNEKLFF. For the CDR3, the DNA is TGTGCCAGCAGCTTGGGGGGGACAGGGGGCCCCAATGAAAAACTGTTTTTT.

This clonotype was observed many times. V and J are TRBV9 and TRBJ1-1; a weak D match, TRBD1 (5 bases). The V gene's germline CDR1 is SGDLS and CDR2 YYNGEE. V dropped 0 bases and J dropped 0 bases, with 9 bases sitting between them. The length of the CDR3 is 15 residues. The CDR3 region is CASSVAPGMNTEAFF. In nucleotides, the CDR3 is TGTGCCAGCAGCGTAGCCCCAGGGATGAACACTGAAGCTTTCTTT.

The rearrangement joins TRBV5-4 to TRBJ1-1; TRBD1 is a possible D gene (6 bases). This CDR3 comprises 14 residues. Germline V gene data show CDR1 as SGHNT and CDR2 as YYREEE (reference sequence). V was pared by 9 bases and J by 1 base, with 16 bases between. The CDR3 reads CATMRGGANTEAFF. CDR3 sequence (DNA): TGTGCCACCATGCGGGGGGGGGCGAACACTGAAGCTTTCTTT.

The chain is built from TRBV6-6 and TRBJ2-2; weak D call: TRBD1 (6 bases). Germline assignment: CDR1 MNHNY and CDR2 SVGAGI (reference sequence). Trimming pared 2 bases from V and 0 bases from J, leaving 7 bases between. This CDR3 comprises 15 residues. The CDR3 DNA reads TGTGCCAGCAGTTACCGGACAGCGAACACCGGGGAGCTGTTTTTT. Translating gives CASSYRTANTGELFF.

For this clonotype: The conserved final phenylalanine or tryptophan is absent from the CDR3, which likely points to a read error. For the CDR3, the DNA is TGCAGTGCTAGAGAACGACTAGTCTCCTACGAGCAGTACCTC. Its translation: CSARERLVSYEQYL. This chain connects TRBV20-1 to TRBJ2-7; tentatively, D is TRBD2 (6 bases). The CDR3 contains 14 residues. Trimming took 0 bases from V and 0 from J, leaving 9 bases between them. CDR1 and CDR2 from the germline V gene are DFQATT and SNEGSKA (reference sequence).

J is TRBJ1-2 and V is TRBV29-1; 7 bases match TRBD1. The ends lost 6 bases at V and 6 bases at J; junction bases unmatched: 4. Germline-derived CDR1 and CDR2 are SQVTM and ANQGSEA. The CDR3 is 11 residues long. CDR3: CSVDDRDGYTF. The CDR3 DNA sequence: TGCAGCGTCGATGACAGGGATGGCTACACCTTC.

Many counts were recorded for this clonotype. The chain has TRBV5-5 and TRBJ2-6, with 8 bases matching TRBD2. Trimming at V came to 7 bases and at J to 0 bases, leaving 6 bases not matched to a gene. Germline assignment: CDR1 SGHKS and CDR2 YYEKEE (reference sequence). The CDR3 has 16 amino acids. CDR3 protein: CASFPGRDSGANVLTF. Written as DNA, the CDR3 is TGTGCCAGCTTCCCCGGGAGGGACTCTGGGGCCAACGTCCTGACTTTC.

This clonotype has at least ten counts. This chain joins TRBV7-2 and TRBJ2-5; D possibly corresponds to TRBD1 (5 bases). Per the germline V gene, CDR1 is SGHTA and CDR2 is FQGNSA. V lost 6 bases and J lost 5, with 10 bases in between. The CDR3 consists of 12 residues. CDR3 loop: CASRDNGETQYF. In DNA form, the CDR3 reads TGTGCCAGCAGGGACAATGGTGAGACCCAGTACTTC. The whole variable domain, remainder taken from reference TRBV7-2 and TRBJ2-5, is GAGVSQSPSNKVTEKGKDVELRCDPISGHTALYWYRQSLGQGLEFLIYFQGNSAPDKSGLPSDRFSAERTGGSVSTLTIQRTQQEDSAVYLCASRDNGETQYFGPGTRLLVL.

The genes are TRBV7-2 and TRBJ1-6; 9 bases align to TRBD1. J gave up 7 bases and V 7 bases, and 8 bases lay outside the gene matches. The CDR3 extends over 15 amino acids. Germline CDR1 SGHTA, CDR2 FQGNSA. Here the CDR3 DNA reads TGTGCCAGCACCCCAACGGACAGGGGAAATTCACCCCTCCACTTT. This gives the protein CASTPTDRGNSPLHF.

In regard to this clonotype: The junction departs from germline at one end; a sequencing error may be responsible. J is TRBJ2-7 and V is TRBV10-3; D uncertain. CDR3 length: 11 residues. Germline-derived CDR1 and CDR2 are ENHRY and SYGVKD. The CDR3 sequence is CASSSNAEQYF. CDR3 bases: TGTGCCAGCAGTTCCAATGCCGAGCAGTACTTC.

This clonotype has a count of ten or more. This sequence joins TRBV7-2 and TRBJ2-7, with D maybe TRBD2 (5 bases). Trimming took 2 bases from V and 5 from J, leaving 10 bases between them. CDR1 is SGHTA and CDR2 is FQGNSA in the germline V gene. The CDR3 consists of 13 residues. The DNA for the CDR3 is TGTGCCAGCAGCTTATGGTCGAGGGACGAGCAGTACTTC. It specifies CASSLWSRDEQYF.

The rearrangement joins TRBV4-1 to TRBJ1-5; D possibly corresponds to TRBD1 (5 bases). Germline V gene sequence: CDR1 MGHRA, CDR2 YSYEKL. The V gene lost 1 base and the J gene lost 6 bases, with 13 bases spanning the gap. This CDR3 has 15 residues. CDR3 nucleotides: TGCGCCAGCAGCCAAGTTTCATGGGGGTCTCAGCCCCAGCATTTT. Translated, it gives CASSQVSWGSQPQHF.

This rearrangement joins TRBV7-2 to TRBJ1-1; 7 nucleotides align to TRBD1. CDR3 length: 15 amino acids. CDR1 SGHTA and CDR2 FQGNSA come from the germline V gene. The V segment lost 5 bases and the J segment 0 bases; nucleotides outside the gene matches: 6. The DNA for the CDR3 is TGTGCCAGCAGCCCATCAACAGGGGTGAACACTGAAGCTTTCTTT. Encoded protein: CASSPSTGVNTEAFF.

This clonotype showed up just a few times. The chain joins TRBV7-2 to TRBJ1-3, with unresolved D. CDR1 is SGHTA, CDR2 FQGNSA, per germline. V dropped 5 bases and J dropped 4 bases, with 12 bases sitting between them. This CDR3 has 14 residues. The CDR3 nucleotides read TGTGCCAGCAGCGTTACAGCGCTCGGAAACACCATATATTTT. Protein: CASSVTALGNTIYF. Looking up the rest from reference TRBV7-2 and TRBJ1-3 gives the full variable domain: GAGVSQSPSNKVTEKGKDVELRCDPISGHTALYWYRQSLGQGLEFLIYFQGNSAPDKSGLPSDRFSAERTGGSVSTLTIQRTQQEDSAVYLCASSVTALGNTIYFGEGSWLTVV.

This clonotype has at least ten counts. The chain recombines TRBV10-3 with TRBJ1-1, with D unresolved. CDR1 and CDR2 from the germline V gene are ENHRY and SYGVKD. V lost 7 bases and J lost 4, with 16 bases in between. The length of the CDR3 is 14 residues. The CDR3: CAINLDGLGTEAFF. In DNA form, the CDR3 reads TGTGCCATCAACTTGGACGGCCTGGGCACTGAAGCTTTCTTT.

V and J are TRBV19 and TRBJ2-5; weak D call: TRBD1 (5 bases). V was pared by 1 base and J by 10 bases, with 16 bases between. Germline V gives CDR1 LNHDA, CDR2 SQIVND (reference sequence). This CDR3 region has 14 residues. The CDR3 DNA reads as TGTGCCAGTAGTATAGGTGGCGAACCAGGGATCCAGTACTTC. Translated: CASSIGGEPGIQYF.

In this sample, this clonotype turned up a few times. A read error is possible here, since a much larger clone lies one base away. This rearrangement joins TRBV29-1 to TRBJ2-7; either TRBD1 or TRBD2 may supply D (6 bases each). V lost 7 bases and J 6 bases, leaving 10 bases between the germline ends. The CDR3 is 10 residues long. CDR1 SQVTM and CDR2 ANQGSEA come from the germline V gene. The CDR3 spells CSAEGGEQYF. The CDR3 DNA is TGCAGCGCCGAGGGGGGCGAGCAGTACTTC.

This clonotype was counted at least ten times. The chain employs TRBV19 and TRBJ2-2; D is undetermined. V shed 3 bases and J shed 4 bases, with 9 bases lying between them. The CDR3 has 14 residues. Germline assignment: CDR1 LNHDA and CDR2 SQIVND (reference sequence). DNA of the CDR3: TGTGCCAGTAGTATGGACGGTACCACCGGGGAGCTGTTTTTT. Translating gives CASSMDGTTGELFF.

There are many counts of this clonotype. The chain couples TRBV5-1 to TRBJ2-7; D remains unclear. V was cut by 4 bases and J by 3 bases, with 8 bases left in between. Germline CDR1 and CDR2: SGHRS and YFSETQ. This CDR3 spans 12 amino acids. CDR3 DNA sequence: TGCGCCAGCAGCCCCGAAGGCTACGAGCAGTACTTC. Encoded protein: CASSPEGYEQYF.